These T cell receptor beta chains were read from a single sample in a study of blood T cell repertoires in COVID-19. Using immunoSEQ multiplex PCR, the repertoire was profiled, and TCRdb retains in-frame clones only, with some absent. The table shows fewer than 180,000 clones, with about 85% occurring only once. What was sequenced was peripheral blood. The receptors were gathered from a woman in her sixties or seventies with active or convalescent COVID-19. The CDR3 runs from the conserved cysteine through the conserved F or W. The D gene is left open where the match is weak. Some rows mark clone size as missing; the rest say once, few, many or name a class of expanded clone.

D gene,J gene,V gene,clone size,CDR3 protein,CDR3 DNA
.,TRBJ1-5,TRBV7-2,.,CASSSQNQPQHF,TGTGCCAGCAGCTCCCAGAATCAGCCCCAGCATTTT
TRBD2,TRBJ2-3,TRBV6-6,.,CASSYSGGVTDTQYF,TGTGCCAGCAGTTACAGCGGGGGAGTCACAGATACGCAGTATTTT
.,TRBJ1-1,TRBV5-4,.,CASSLNLGQGNIEAFF,TGTGCCAGCAGCTTAAATTTGGGGCAGGGCAATATTGAAGCTTTCTTT
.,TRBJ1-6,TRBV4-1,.,CASSQGQRNSPLHF,TGCGCCAGCAGCCAAGGCCAGAGGAATTCACCCCTCCACTTT
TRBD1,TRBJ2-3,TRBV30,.,CAWRKKGALHTYTQYF,TGTGCCTGGAGGAAGAAGGGGGCCCTACACACTTATACGCAGTATTTT
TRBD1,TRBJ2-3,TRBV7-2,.,CASSRPDRGSDTQYF,TGTGCCAGCAGCCGCCCGGACAGGGGGAGCGATACGCAGTATTTT
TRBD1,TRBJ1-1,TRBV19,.,CASSKRGDRGRGTEAFF,TGTGCCAGTAGTAAAAGGGGGGACAGGGGACGCGGCACTGAAGCTTTCTTT
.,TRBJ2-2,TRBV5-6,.,CASSLPAGTGELFF,TGTGCCAGCAGCTTACCGGCGGGGACCGGGGAGCTGTTTTTT
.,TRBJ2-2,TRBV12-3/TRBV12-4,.,CASSLGGPGELFF,TGTGCCAGCAGTTTAGGGGGGCCCGGGGAGCTGTTTTTT
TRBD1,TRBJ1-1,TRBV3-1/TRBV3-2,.,CASSQGTGVFGTEAFF,TGTGCCAGCAGCCAAGGGACAGGGGTTTTTGGCACTGAAGCTTTCTTT
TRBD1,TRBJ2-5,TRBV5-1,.,CASSTGTGGSETQYF,TGCGCCAGCAGCACGGGGACAGGGGGCTCGGAGACCCAGTACTTC
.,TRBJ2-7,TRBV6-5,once,CASSYDTHREQYF,TGTGCCAGCAGTTACGACACTCATCGGGAGCAGTACTTC
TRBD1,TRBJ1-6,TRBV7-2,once,CASSFGTGVNSPLHF,TGTGCCAGCAGCTTCGGGACAGGGGTAAATTCACCCCTCCACTTT
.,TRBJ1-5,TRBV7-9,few,CASSSQGVYSNQPQHF,TGTGCCAGCAGCTCACAAGGGGTCTATAGCAATCAGCCCCAGCATTTT
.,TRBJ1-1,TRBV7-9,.,CASSLGQDRNTEAFF,TGTGCCAGCAGCTTAGGACAGGATCGGAACACTGAAGCTTTCTTT
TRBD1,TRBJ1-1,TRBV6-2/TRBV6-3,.,CASSEPGQRRVVGTEAFF,TGTGCCAGCAGCGAACCGGGACAGCGAAGGGTAGTGGGCACTGAAGCTTTCTTT
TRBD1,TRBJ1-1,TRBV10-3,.,CAISESRRDREAFF,TGTGCCATCAGTGAGTCTCGCCGGGACAGGGAAGCTTTCTTT
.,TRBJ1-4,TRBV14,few,CASSQDMFGGTNEKLFF,TGTGCCAGCAGCCAAGATATGTTCGGAGGGACTAATGAAAAACTGTTTTTT
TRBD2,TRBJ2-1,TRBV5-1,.,CASSGPGTSGDNEQFF,TGCGCCAGCAGCGGACCGGGGACTAGCGGGGACAATGAGCAGTTCTTC
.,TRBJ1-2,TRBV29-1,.,CSVEDRQDGYTF,TGCAGCGTTGAAGATCGGCAGGATGGCTACACCTTC
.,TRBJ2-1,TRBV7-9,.,CASSRPTAYNEQFF,TGTGCCAGCAGCCGACCGACAGCATACAATGAGCAGTTCTTC
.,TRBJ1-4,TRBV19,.,CASSTGRGTNEKLFF,TGTGCCAGTAGTACCGGACGCGGGACTAATGAAAAACTGTTTTTT
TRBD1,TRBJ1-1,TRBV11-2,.,CASSLGQGFTEAFF,TGTGCCAGCAGCTTGGGACAGGGGTTCACTGAAGCTTTCTTT
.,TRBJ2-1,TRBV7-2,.,CASSKQGYEQFF,TGTGCCAGCAGCAAACAGGGTTATGAGCAGTTCTTC
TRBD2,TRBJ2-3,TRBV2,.,CASSSGLTSGGAGDTQYF,TGTGCCAGCAGTTCCGGCCTGACTAGCGGGGGGGCCGGAGATACGCAGTATTTT